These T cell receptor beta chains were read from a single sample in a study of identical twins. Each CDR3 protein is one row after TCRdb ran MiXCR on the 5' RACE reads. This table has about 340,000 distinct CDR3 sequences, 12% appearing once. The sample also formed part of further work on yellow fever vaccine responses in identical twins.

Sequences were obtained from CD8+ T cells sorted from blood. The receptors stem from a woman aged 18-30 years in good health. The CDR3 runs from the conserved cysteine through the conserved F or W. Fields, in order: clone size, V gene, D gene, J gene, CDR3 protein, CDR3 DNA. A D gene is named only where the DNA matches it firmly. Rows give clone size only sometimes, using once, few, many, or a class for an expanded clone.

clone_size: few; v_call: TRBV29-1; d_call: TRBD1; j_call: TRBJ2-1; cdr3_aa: CSVRGQGQTQNYNEQFF; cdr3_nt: TGCAGCGTCCGGGGACAGGGGCAAACCCAGAATTACAATGAGCAGTTCTTC
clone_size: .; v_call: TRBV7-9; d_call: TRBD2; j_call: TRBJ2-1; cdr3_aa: CASSSVTSGGDNEQFF; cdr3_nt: TGTGCCAGCAGCTCGGTGACTAGCGGGGGGGACAATGAGCAGTTCTTC
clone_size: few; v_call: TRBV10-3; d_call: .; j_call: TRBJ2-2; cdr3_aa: CAIGEVDANTGELFF; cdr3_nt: TGTGCCATCGGAGAGGTGGACGCGAACACCGGGGAGCTGTTTTTT
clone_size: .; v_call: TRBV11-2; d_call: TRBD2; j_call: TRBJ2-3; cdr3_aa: CASTRSAGGTDTQYF; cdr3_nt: TGTGCCAGCACCCGCAGTGCGGGGGGCACAGATACGCAGTATTTT
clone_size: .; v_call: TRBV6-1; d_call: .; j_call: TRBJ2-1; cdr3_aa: CASSWTGYNEQFF; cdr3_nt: TGTGCCAGCAGCTGGACTGGTTACAATGAGCAGTTCTTC
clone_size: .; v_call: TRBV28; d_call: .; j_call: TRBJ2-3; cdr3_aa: CAGSFRGDTQYF; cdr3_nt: TGTGCCGGAAGCTTCCGCGGGGATACGCAGTATTTT
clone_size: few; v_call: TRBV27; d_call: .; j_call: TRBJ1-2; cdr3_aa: CASSYRRGYGYTF; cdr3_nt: TGTGCCAGCAGCTACAGGCGCGGCTATGGCTACACCTTC
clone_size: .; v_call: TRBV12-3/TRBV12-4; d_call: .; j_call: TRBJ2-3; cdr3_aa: CAIKILGTQYF; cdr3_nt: TGTGCCATTAAGATTTTGGGAACGCAGTATTTT
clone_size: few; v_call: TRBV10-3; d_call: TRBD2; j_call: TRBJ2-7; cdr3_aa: CAIRGRLAGASGQYF; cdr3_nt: TGTGCCATCAGAGGACGACTAGCGGGAGCTTCAGGGCAGTACTTC
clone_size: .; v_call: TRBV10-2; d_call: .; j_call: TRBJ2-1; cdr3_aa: CASSDTLYNEQFF; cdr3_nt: TGCGCCAGCAGTGACACCCTCTACAATGAGCAGTTCTTC
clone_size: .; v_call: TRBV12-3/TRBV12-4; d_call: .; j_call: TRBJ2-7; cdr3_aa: CASSPGGGPYEQYF; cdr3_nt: TGTGCCAGCAGCCCCGGCGGCGGACCCTACGAGCAGTACTTC
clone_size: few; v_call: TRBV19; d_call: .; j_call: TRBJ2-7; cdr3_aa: CASSMGQAYEQYF; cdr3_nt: TGTGCCAGTAGTATGGGACAAGCCTACGAGCAGTACTTC
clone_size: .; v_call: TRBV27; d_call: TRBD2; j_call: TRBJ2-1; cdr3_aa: CASSVLAGEQFF; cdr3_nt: TGTGCCAGCAGTGTACTAGCGGGGGAGCAGTTCTTC
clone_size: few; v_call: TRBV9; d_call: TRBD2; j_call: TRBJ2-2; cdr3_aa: CASSVEFSSGSTGELFF; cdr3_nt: TGTGCCAGCAGCGTAGAATTTTCTAGCGGGAGCACCGGGGAGCTGTTTTTT
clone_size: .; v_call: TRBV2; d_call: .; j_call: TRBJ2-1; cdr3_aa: CASREGGYYEQFF; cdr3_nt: TGTGCCAGCAGGGAAGGGGGGTATTATGAGCAGTTCTTC
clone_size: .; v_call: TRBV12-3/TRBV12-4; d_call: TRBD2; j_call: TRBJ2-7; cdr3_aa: CASSHGGYSYSYEQYF; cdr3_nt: TGTGCCAGCAGCCACGGGGGGTACTCCTACTCCTACGAGCAGTACTTC
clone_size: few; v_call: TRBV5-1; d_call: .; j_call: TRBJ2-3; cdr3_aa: CASSPWDGSTDTQYF; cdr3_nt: TGCGCCAGCAGCCCGTGGGACGGAAGCACAGATACGCAGTATTTT
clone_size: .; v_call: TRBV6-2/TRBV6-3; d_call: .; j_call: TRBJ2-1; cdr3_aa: CASSYGGRLEQFF; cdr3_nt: TGTGCCAGCAGTTACGGGGGGCGACTTGAGCAGTTCTTC
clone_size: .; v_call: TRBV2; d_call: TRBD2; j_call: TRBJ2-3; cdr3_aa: CASTEGGLVVDTQYF; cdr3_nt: TGTGCCAGCACCGAAGGGGGACTAGTTGTGGATACGCAGTATTTT
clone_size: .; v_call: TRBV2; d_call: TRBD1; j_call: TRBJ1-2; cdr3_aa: CASRDRGLRGYTF; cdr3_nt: TGTGCCAGCAGAGACAGGGGGTTAAGAGGCTACACCTTC
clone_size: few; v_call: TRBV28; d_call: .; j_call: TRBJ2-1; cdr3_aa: CASSIYEQFF; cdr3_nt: TGTGCCAGCAGTATCTATGAGCAGTTCTTC
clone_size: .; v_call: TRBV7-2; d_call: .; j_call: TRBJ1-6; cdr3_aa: CASRVTLDNSPLHF; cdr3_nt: TGTGCCAGCAGGGTGACACTGGATAATTCACCCCTCCACTTT
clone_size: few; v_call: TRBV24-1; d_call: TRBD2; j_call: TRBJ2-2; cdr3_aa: CATSDIHGGRTGELFF; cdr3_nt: TGTGCCACCAGTGATATACACGGGGGGAGGACCGGGGAGCTGTTTTTT
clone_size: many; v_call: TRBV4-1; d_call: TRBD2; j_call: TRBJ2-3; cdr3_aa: CASSQGPSGDADTQYF; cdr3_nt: TGCGCCAGCAGCCAAGGTCCTAGCGGGGACGCAGATACGCAGTATTTT
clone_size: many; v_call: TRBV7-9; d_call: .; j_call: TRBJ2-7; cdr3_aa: CASSFSAESYEQYF; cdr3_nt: TGTGCCAGCAGCTTTTCGGCGGAATCCTACGAGCAGTACTTC
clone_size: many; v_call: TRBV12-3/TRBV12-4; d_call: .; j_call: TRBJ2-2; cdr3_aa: CASSPVGTHGELFF; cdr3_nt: TGTGCCAGCAGCCCCGTCGGGACCCACGGGGAGCTGTTTTTT
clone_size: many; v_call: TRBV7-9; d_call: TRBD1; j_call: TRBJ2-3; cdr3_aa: CASSKATGAGSDTQYF; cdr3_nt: TGTGCCAGCAGTAAGGCGACAGGGGCTGGTTCAGATACGCAGTATTTT
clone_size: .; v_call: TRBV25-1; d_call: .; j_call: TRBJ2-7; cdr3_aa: CASRTGAYEQYF; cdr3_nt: TGTGCCAGCAGGACCGGGGCCTACGAGCAGTACTTC
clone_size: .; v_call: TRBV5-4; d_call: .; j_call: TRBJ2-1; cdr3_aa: CASSSLAGPYNEQFF; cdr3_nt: TGTGCCAGCAGCAGTCTGGCTGGCCCCTACAATGAGCAGTTCTTC
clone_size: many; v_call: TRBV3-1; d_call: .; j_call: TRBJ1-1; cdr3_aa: CASSQDSGVGTEAFF; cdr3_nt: TGTGCCAGCAGCCAAGATTCGGGGGTTGGCACTGAAGCTTTCTTT
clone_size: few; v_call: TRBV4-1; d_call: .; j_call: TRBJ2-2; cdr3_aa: CASSQDRPERGTGELFF; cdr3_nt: TGCGCCAGCAGCCAAGACCGGCCGGAAAGAGGCACCGGGGAGCTGTTTTTT
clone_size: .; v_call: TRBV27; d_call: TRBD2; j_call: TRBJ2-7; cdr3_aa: CASSVIAGSYEQYF; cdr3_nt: TGTGCCAGCAGTGTCATAGCGGGTAGCTACGAGCAGTACTTC
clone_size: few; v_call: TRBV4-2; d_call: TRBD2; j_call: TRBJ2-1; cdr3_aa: CASSQAALGGGGRLTNEQFF; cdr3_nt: TGTGCCAGCAGCCAAGCTGCCCTCGGCGGGGGGGGACGCCTAACCAATGAGCAGTTCTTC
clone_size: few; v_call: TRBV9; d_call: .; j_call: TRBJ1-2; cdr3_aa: CASSVATEVEGEKFVLYGYTF; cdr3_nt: TGTGCCAGCAGCGTAGCAACGGAGGTGGAGGGGGAAAAGTTTGTACTCTATGGCTACACCTTC
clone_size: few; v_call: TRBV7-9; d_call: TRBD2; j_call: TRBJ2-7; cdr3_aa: CASTGLAVHEQYF; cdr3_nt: TGTGCCAGCACGGGACTAGCGGTCCACGAGCAGTACTTC
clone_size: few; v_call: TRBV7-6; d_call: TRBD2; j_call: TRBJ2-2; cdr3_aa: CASSVIQAGGPTGELFF; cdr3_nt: TGTGCCAGCAGCGTAATTCAGGCGGGAGGGCCAACCGGGGAGCTGTTTTTT
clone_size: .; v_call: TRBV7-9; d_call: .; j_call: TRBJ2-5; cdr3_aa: CASSLGFPAGPETQYF; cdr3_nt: TGTGCCAGCAGCTTAGGTTTCCCTGCAGGGCCGGAGACCCAGTACTTC
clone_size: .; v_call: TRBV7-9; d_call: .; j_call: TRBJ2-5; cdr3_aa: CASSLDGRVGQETQYF; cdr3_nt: TGTGCCAGCAGCTTAGATGGCAGGGTCGGCCAAGAGACCCAGTACTTC
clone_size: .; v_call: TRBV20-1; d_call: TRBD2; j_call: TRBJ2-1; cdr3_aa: CCARDNGGGASYNEQFF; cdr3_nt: TGCTGTGCTAGAGATAATGGCGGGGGGGCATCCTACAATGAGCAGTTCTTC
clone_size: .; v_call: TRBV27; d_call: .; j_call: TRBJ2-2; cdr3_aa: CASSPSPTGELFF; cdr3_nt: TGTGCCAGCAGCCCCTCTCCCACCGGGGAGCTGTTTTTT
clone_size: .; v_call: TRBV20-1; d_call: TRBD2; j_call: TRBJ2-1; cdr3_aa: CSGPPGLAGPPYNEQFF; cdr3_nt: TGCAGTGGCCCGCCGGGACTAGCGGGGCCCCCCTACAATGAGCAGTTCTTC
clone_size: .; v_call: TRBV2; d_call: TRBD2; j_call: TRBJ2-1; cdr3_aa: CASRGTGRGRASWDEQFF; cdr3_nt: TGTGCCAGCAGGGGGACGGGGCGCGGGAGGGCCTCCTGGGATGAGCAGTTCTTC
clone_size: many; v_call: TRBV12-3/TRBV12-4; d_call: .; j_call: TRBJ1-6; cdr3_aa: CASSPPGTGSPLHF; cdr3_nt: TGTGCCAGCAGCCCCCCCGGGACGGGATCACCCCTCCACTTT
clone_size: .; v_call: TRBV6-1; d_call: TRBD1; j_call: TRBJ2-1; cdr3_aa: CASRNSGQGLGSYNEQFF; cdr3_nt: TGTGCCAGCAGGAATTCGGGACAGGGGTTGGGGTCCTACAATGAGCAGTTCTTC
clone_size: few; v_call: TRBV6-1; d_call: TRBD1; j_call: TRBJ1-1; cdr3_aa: CASRTIRGTNTEAFF; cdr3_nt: TGTGCCAGCAGAACGATCAGGGGGACGAACACTGAAGCTTTCTTT
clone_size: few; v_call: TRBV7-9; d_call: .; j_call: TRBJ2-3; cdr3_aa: CASSPRQGPGTDTQYF; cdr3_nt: TGTGCCAGCAGCCCGCGTCAGGGGCCAGGCACAGATACGCAGTATTTT
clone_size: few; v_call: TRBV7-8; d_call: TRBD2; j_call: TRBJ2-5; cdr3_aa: CASSSLAEETQYF; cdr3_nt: TGTGCCAGCAGCTCCCTAGCGGAAGAGACCCAGTACTTC
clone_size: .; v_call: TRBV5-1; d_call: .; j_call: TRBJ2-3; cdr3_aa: CASSLGTKSTDTQYF; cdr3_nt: TGCGCCAGCAGCTTAGGGACAAAAAGCACAGATACGCAGTATTTT
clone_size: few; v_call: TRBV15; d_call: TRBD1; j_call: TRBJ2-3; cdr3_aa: CATSSEGQGLDTQYF; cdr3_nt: TGTGCCACCAGCAGTGAGGGACAGGGGTTAGATACGCAGTATTTT
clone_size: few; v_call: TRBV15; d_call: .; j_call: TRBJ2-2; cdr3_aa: CATSNRRQKTGGELFF; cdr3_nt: TGTGCCACCAGCAACCGAAGACAGAAGACAGGCGGGGAGCTGTTTTTT
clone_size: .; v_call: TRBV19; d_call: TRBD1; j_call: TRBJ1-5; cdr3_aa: CASSIDLTGGQPQHF; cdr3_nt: TGTGCCAGTAGTATAGACCTGACAGGGGGTCAGCCCCAGCATTTT
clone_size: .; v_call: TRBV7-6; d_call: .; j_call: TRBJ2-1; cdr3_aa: CASSHWGAENNEQFF; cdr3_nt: TGTGCCAGCAGCCACTGGGGAGCGGAAAACAATGAGCAGTTCTTC